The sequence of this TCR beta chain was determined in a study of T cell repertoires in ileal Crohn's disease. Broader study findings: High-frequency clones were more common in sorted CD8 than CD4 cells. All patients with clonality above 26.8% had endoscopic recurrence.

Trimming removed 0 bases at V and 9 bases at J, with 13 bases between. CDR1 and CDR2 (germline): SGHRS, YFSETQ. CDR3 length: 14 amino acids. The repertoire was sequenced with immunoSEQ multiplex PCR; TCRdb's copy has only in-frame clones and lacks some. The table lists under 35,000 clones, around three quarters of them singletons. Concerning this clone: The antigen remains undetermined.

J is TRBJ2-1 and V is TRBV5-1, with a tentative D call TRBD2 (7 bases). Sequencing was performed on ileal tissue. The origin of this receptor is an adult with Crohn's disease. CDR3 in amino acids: CASSLDGGRVEQFF. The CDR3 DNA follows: TGCGCCAGCAGCTTGGACGGGGGGCGAGTTGAGCAGTTCTTC.